The clone carrying this TCR beta chain was seen only a few times. Its antigen is unidentified. The junction departs from the called germline gene at one end, perhaps through a read error. Naive CD8 libraries were made from around 18,000 to 910,000 sorted cells, and they used 10%, 30% or 50% RNA. The CDR3 contains 14 residues. Per the germline V gene, CDR1 is LGHNA and CDR2 is YSLEER. This sample was taken from a study of molecular identifiers for immune sequencing clone quantification. Study conclusions and caveats: Among effectors, clones above 20 RNA copies held over 98% of molecules; among naive cells, under 1%. Highly expanded clone sizes could be underestimated by identical TCR molecules that share a barcode.

Methods described previously, with TCR primers listed, were used for bulk TCR libraries. TCRdb used MiXCR to reprocess the PCR reads, holding one entry per CDR3 protein. The sample yields approximately 590,000 distinct CDR3 sequences, around 25% seen once. The source of this sequence is a human donor in good health. Some libraries in this study had Jurkat cell RNA spiked in. J is TRBJ2-1 and V is TRBV4-3, with 8 bases matching TRBD1. Specimen: naive CD8+ T cells from blood, with Jurkat cell RNA spiked in. Noted subset: FACS-sorted CD8+CD4-CCR7+CD45RA+ naive T cells. In DNA form, the CDR3 reads TGCGCCAGCAGCCAACGGACAGGGTACAGTGAGCAGTTCTTC. It specifies CASSQRTGYSEQFF.